This TCR beta chain was recorded in a study of blood T cell repertoires in COVID-19 (dated by TCRdb to the early 2020s). Study-level background: Samples from collaborators originated in the United States, Italy and Spain and spanned both the acute and convalescent phases of COVID-19. The repertoires were made available in a free public database intended to serve as a resource for research on the immune response to SARS-CoV-2. The material from the prospective study consisted of cDNA or gDNA derived from T cells, B-cell-depleted T cells, or PBMCs. Deeply sampled blood TCRbeta repertoires from subjects exposed to, actively infected with, or recovered from COVID-19 were included in the dataset. The sample metadata nearly always contained a de-identified subject ID, COVID-19 status, age in years and sex. Where HLA class I and class II types were available, the types were taken from metadata supplied by the sample provider, not from assay-based typing. The samples were drawn from the first 160 participants of the ongoing ImmuneRACE study and from 1,200 or so subjects provided by 6 global collaborators.

TCRbeta CDR3 regions were amplified from genomic DNA by means of the immunoSEQ Assay, a bias-controlled multiplex PCR. On the study's bioinformatics: The number of nucleated cells in each sample was estimated from the amplification of reference gene primers within the assay. To quantify the absolute abundance of each unique TCRbeta CDR3 rearrangement, sequence reads were collapsed and filtered. For each sample, productive Simpson clonality was calculated as the square root of Simpson's diversity index across productive rearrangements. Imported from immuneACCESS, the table was reduced by TCRdb to in-frame sequences with V and J called. These copies leave out some clones; in studies compared against another copy, an unresolved V gene accounts for under half, and the cause of the remainder is not known. D and trimming come from the DNA, and the V and J calls and clone size come from that table. The sample yields about 160,000 clones; about three quarters were counted once. Jointly, the top ten make up approximately 2.6% of the sample.

Each collaborating institution followed its own protocols to collect whole blood in K2EDTA tubes. For TCRbeta analysis, collaborator samples were shipped as frozen whole blood, as isolated PBMCs, or as DNA extracted from either sample type. CDR3 length: 16 amino acids, cysteine to phenylalanine. Only the CDR3 portion is preserved as DNA: 48 bases, with reading frame beginning at the first base. The germline V gene sets CDR1 to SGHTA and CDR2 to FQGTGA. Trimming takes 4 bases off V and 5 bases off J; junction bases not matched to a gene: 11. About this clone: No cognate antigen has been identified for it. Qualities for individual bases were not recorded, and no much larger clone is one base off.

Study-wide conclusions, independent of this receptor: The amount of clinical and demographic metadata varied by source and participant and was provided uncurated.

The origin of this receptor is a man in his sixties or seventies with acute or convalescent COVID-19. Sequencing was carried out using peripheral blood. The V gene is TRBV7-3 and the J gene is TRBJ2-1, with 7 junctional bases fitting TRBD2. In nucleotide form, the sequence is TGTGCCAGCAGCTCCCCGACTAGCCTACCTCACAATGAGCAGTTCTTC. Its translation is CASSSPTSLPHNEQFF.